These 7 T cell receptor beta chains share one sample of origin, sequenced in a study of shared T cell receptors in the human thymus. Sequenced by immunoSEQ multiplex PCR; TCRdb stores in-frame clones only, minus some. This table has about 660,000 clones, roughly 90% appearing once. The same sample was also studied in work on human thymus T cells.

Source material: thymocytes. These receptor sequences come from a boy under three years old with a congenital heart defect.

V usage is TRBV13 and J usage is TRBJ2-2; 14 bases fit TRBD2. V dropped 5 bases and J dropped 4; count of bases not matched to a gene: 3. The CDR3 length is 16 residues. Germline CDR1 is PRHDT and CDR2 is FYEKMQ (reference sequence). CDR3 sequence (DNA): TGTGCCAGCAGCAAAGGACTAGCGGGGGGCACCGGGGAGCTGTTTTTT. Translation gives CASSKGLAGGTGELFF.

The V and J genes are TRBV28 and TRBJ1-2; TRBD1 matches at 9 bases. CDR1 MDHEN and CDR2 SYDVKM come from the germline V gene. Trimming removed 1 base from V and 5 bases from J; junction bases left unmatched: 14. The CDR3 totals 18 residues. CDR3 in amino acids: CASSLLVIPGQGIYGYTF. The CDR3 DNA reads TGTGCCAGCAGTTTATTGGTAATTCCCGGACAGGGGATATATGGCTACACCTTC.

This rearrangement joins TRBV29-1 to TRBJ2-1; 7 bases match TRBD1. V lost 2 bases to trimming and J lost 7 bases; unmatched junction nucleotides: 11. Per germline, CDR1 SQVTM and CDR2 ANQGSEA. This CDR3 region has 15 residues. As DNA, the CDR3 is TGCAGCGTTGAACTGGGTAGACAGGGTAAGAATGAGCAGTTCTTC. This codes for CSVELGRQGKNEQFF.

V usage is TRBV5-1 and J usage is TRBJ2-1, with D tentatively TRBD1 (6 bases). This CDR3 has 15 residues. The V gene's germline CDR1 is SGHRS and CDR2 YFSETQ. The V gene lost 0 bases and the J gene lost 2 bases, with 9 bases spanning the gap. The CDR3 sequence is CASSLVGQTYNEQFF. In DNA, the CDR3 is TGCGCCAGCAGCTTGGTGGGACAAACCTACAATGAGCAGTTCTTC.

The chain links TRBV30 to TRBJ2-3, with 7 bases aligning to TRBD1. CDR1 is GTSNPN, CDR2 SVGIG, per germline (reference sequence). This CDR3 region has 15 residues. V lost 6 bases to trimming and J lost 2 bases; unmatched junction nucleotides: 11. The CDR3 protein is CACGTDGNLTDTQYF. The DNA for the CDR3 is TGTGCCTGCGGGACAGATGGTAACCTCACAGATACGCAGTATTTT.

J is TRBJ2-7 and V is TRBV15, with 9 bases identical to TRBD2. Germline lookup yields CDR1 LNHNV and CDR2 YYDKDF (reference sequence). CDR3 size: 16 residues. V trimming: 5 bases; J trimming: 1 base; junction bases outside the gene matches: 9. Here the CDR3 reads CATSPTTSGSSYEQYF. CDR3 sequence (DNA): TGTGCCACCAGCCCTACCACTAGCGGGTCATCCTACGAGCAGTACTTC. Filled out from reference TRBV15 and TRBJ2-7, the complete variable domain reads DAMVIQNPRYQVTQFGKPVTLSCSQTLNHNVMYWYQQKSSQAPKLLFHYYDKDFNNEADTPDNFQSRRPNTSFCFLDIRSPGLGDTAMYLCATSPTTSGSSYEQYFGPGTRLTVT.

The chain combines TRBV6-5 with TRBJ2-5; TRBD1 is a possible D gene (5 bases). The germline CDR1 and CDR2 sequences are MNHEY and SVGAGI. The ends were cut back, 7 bases at V and 4 bases at J, with 10 bases in the middle. There are 12 residues in the CDR3. The CDR3 reads CASIGQGETQYF. The CDR3 DNA is TGTGCCAGCATAGGGCAGGGAGAGACCCAGTACTTC.